This record looks at one T cell receptor beta chain sequence and its context. Its target is not known. Every donor was a healthy person donating bone marrow. The record originates from a study of cytomegalovirus exposure and HLA in healthy donors. Study-level results: Reportedly, fewer N-insertions than the approximately 700-donor mean appeared in an Asian-associated ancestry cluster in a later analysis. The productive fraction for most TCR beta V segments was about 87% or about 30% in an earlier analysis.

With 60 Vbeta and 13 Jbeta primers, the PCR was carried out. Data came from immunoSEQ multiplex PCR; TCRdb stores just in-frame clones and leaves some out. This repertoire shows approximately 180,000 clones, under 85% found once; its top ten account for 2% to 3%. The source of this sequence is a human donor in good health. Sequenced: PBMCs.

CDR3 in amino acids: CAWRWDRVRTEAFF. As DNA, the CDR3 is TGTGCCTGGAGGTGGGACAGGGTGAGGACTGAAGCTTTCTTT. The rearrangement links TRBV30 to TRBJ1-1; TRBD1 aligns across 9 bases. This CDR3 has 14 amino acids. Germline loops: CDR1 GTSNPN, CDR2 SVGIG (reference sequence). The trim removed 3 bases at V and 5 bases at J, leaving 7 bases unmatched.